This passage covers 28 T cell receptor beta chains from one sample sequenced in a study of cytomegalovirus exposure and HLA in healthy donors (dated by TCRdb to about 2017). Library preparation was by the immunoSEQ multiplex PCR assay. For the multiplex PCR, a mixture combining 60 forward primers for TCR Vbeta segments and 13 reverse primers for TCR Jbeta segments was used. TCRdb took this table from immuneACCESS and kept in-frame rearrangements with V and J called. Such tables lack part of the clones; where checked against another copy, unresolved V genes explain under half of the gap, and the rest is unexplained. Here the sample has some 210,000 clones; over 70% occur a single time. The top ten hold 1% to 1.5% of the sample. Material for sequencing was PBMCs. Receptor source: a man in his thirties or forties in good health and CMV-seronegative.

This clone was observed a few times. Relative to the germline gene, one junction end is altered; a read error may explain this. The chain joins TRBV6-1 to TRBJ2-6, with D perhaps matching TRBD1 (5 bases). The CDR3 length is 14 residues. Germline V lookup: CDR1 MNHNS, CDR2 SASEGT. The DNA for the CDR3 is TGTGCCAGTACCTACGTGGCTGGGGCCAACGGCCTGACTTTC. Translation gives CASTYVAGANGLTF.

This clone was seen a few times. CDR3 DNA: TGCGCCAGCAGCTTAAGGGGGACTATCGTGACCAATGAGCAGTTCTTC. Translating gives CASSLRGTIVTNEQFF. The chain couples TRBV5-1 to TRBJ2-1, with D possibly being TRBD2 (7 bases). Trimming cost V 2 bases and J 6 bases, with 18 bases left between them. The CDR3 loop spans 16 amino acids. CDR1 SGHRS and CDR2 YFSETQ come from the germline V gene.

The chain recombines TRBV7-9 with TRBJ2-1; the D gene is possibly TRBD2 (5 bases). Germline-derived CDR1 and CDR2 are SEHNR and FQNEAQ (reference sequence). There are 17 residues in the CDR3. Trimming took off 5 bases at V and 1 base at J, with 18 bases between the two ends. The CDR3 bases are TGTGCCAGCAGCCCTCCCCTCGGGGTCAAATCCTACAATGAGCAGTTCTTC. Amino acids: CASSPPLGVKSYNEQFF.

The chain links TRBV5-1 to TRBJ2-7; D gene ambiguous. CDR3 length equals 13 residues. Germline lookup yields CDR1 SGHRS and CDR2 YFSETQ. Trimming shortened V by 4 bases and J by 0 bases, and 8 bases separated the two germline ends. The chain's CDR3 is CASSLASSYEQYF. DNA of the CDR3: TGCGCCAGCAGCCTCGCGAGCTCCTACGAGCAGTACTTC.

V gene TRBV5-6 combines with J gene TRBJ2-7; 11 positions match TRBD1. V was pared by 3 bases and J by 4 bases, with 9 bases of the junction left unmatched. CDR1 and CDR2 (germline): SGHDT, YYEEEE. This CDR3 comprises 16 residues. For the CDR3, the DNA is TGTGCCAGCAGCTGGGGCACAGGACAGGGGGCTTACGAGCAGTACTTC. Amino acid sequence: CASSWGTGQGAYEQYF.

The CDR3 here is CASSPGQENSPLHF. CDR3 nucleotides: TGCGCCAGCAGCCCGGGACAGGAAAATTCACCCCTCCACTTT. V gene TRBV5-1 combines with J gene TRBJ1-6, with 8 bases identical to TRBD1. The trim removed 4 bases at V and 7 bases at J, leaving 4 bases unmatched. Per germline, CDR1 SGHRS and CDR2 YFSETQ. There are 14 residues in the CDR3.

V and J are TRBV28 and TRBJ2-4; possible D gene TRBD2, 5 bases. Trimming left V 5 bases short and J 2 bases short, with 16 bases between. CDR3 length: 16 residues. Germline V CDR1 and CDR2: MDHEN, SYDVKM. The CDR3 DNA sequence: TGTGCCAGCAGTCAAACCGGGGTGGGAACCAAAAACATTCAGTACTTC. This translates into CASSQTGVGTKNIQYF.

The chain uses TRBV7-2 and TRBJ2-7; perhaps TRBD2 as D (5 bases). Germline V gene sequence: CDR1 SGHTA, CDR2 FQGNSA. Trimming cost V 4 bases and J 5 bases, with 15 bases left between them. The CDR3 is made up of 14 amino acids. The CDR3 nucleotides are TGTGCCAGCAGCTCGGGAAGGTTGGAACACGAGCAGTACTTC. Translating gives CASSSGRLEHEQYF. The whole variable domain, filled in from reference TRBV7-2 and TRBJ2-7, reads GAGVSQSPSNKVTEKGKDVELRCDPISGHTALYWYRQSLGQGLEFLIYFQGNSAPDKSGLPSDRFSAERTGGSVSTLTIQRTQQEDSAVYLCASSSGRLEHEQYFGPGTRLTVT.

V usage is TRBV5-1 and J usage is TRBJ1-2, with D possibly TRBD1 on 6 matching bases. Germline CDR1 and CDR2: SGHRS and YFSETQ. The ends were cut back, 2 bases at V and 8 bases at J, with 19 bases in the middle. The CDR3 has 15 residues. The CDR3 bases are TGCGCCAGCAGCTTTGGGGAGACAGGACAGTTCGGCTACACCTTC. Translated, it gives CASSFGETGQFGYTF. Using reference TRBV5-1 and TRBJ1-2 for the parts outside the CDR3, the full variable domain is KAGVTQTPRYLIKTRGQQVTLSCSPISGHRSVSWYQQTPGQGLQFLFEYFSETQRNKGNFPGRFSGRQFSNSRSEMNVSTLELGDSALYLCASSFGETGQFGYTFGSGTRLTVV.

This clone was detected a few times. The rearrangement links TRBV5-1 to TRBJ1-4; tentatively, D is TRBD1 (5 bases). The V end was cut by 4 bases, the J end by 3 bases, with 13 bases between. CDR3 size: 15 residues. Germline CDR1 reads SGHRS; CDR2 reads YFSETQ. CDR3 nucleotides: TGCGCCAGCAGCGCGGGCGCGGGACCTAATGAAAAACTGTTTTTT. Its protein is CASSAGAGPNEKLFF.

The V call is TRBV10-3, the J call TRBJ2-2; D is perhaps TRBD1 (6 bases). The V gene lost 5 bases and the J gene lost 6 bases, with 13 bases spanning the gap. Germline CDR1 ENHRY, CDR2 SYGVKD. This CDR3 has 14 amino acids. The CDR3 bases are TGTGCCATCAGTAAAGGGGGTTCCCCCGGGGAGCTGTTTTTT. This translates into CAISKGGSPGELFF.

The chain carries TRBV15 and TRBJ2-5; 8 nucleotides match TRBD1. Unmatched junction bases numbered 7, after V lost 0 bases and J lost 4 bases. The CDR3 consists of 16 residues. CDR1 is LNHNV, CDR2 YYDKDF, per germline (reference sequence). CDR3 sequence reads: CATSRDPGQGGETQYF. The CDR3, as DNA: TGTGCCACCAGCAGAGATCCAGGACAGGGAGGAGAGACCCAGTACTTC.

The chain uses TRBV7-9 and TRBJ1-2; D is uncertain. Germline loops: CDR1 SEHNR, CDR2 FQNEAQ (reference sequence). Trimming removed 1 base from V and 5 bases from J, with 17 bases in between. There are 16 residues in the CDR3. This chain's CDR3 is CASSLDTRGGRYGYTF. In DNA, the CDR3 is TGTGCCAGCAGCTTAGATACCCGGGGAGGGAGGTATGGCTACACCTTC.

This chain uses TRBV19 with TRBJ2-1; 10 bases line up with TRBD2. Trimming at V came to 6 bases and at J to 4 bases, leaving 3 bases not matched to a gene. The germline gives CDR1 LNHDA, CDR2 SQIVND (reference sequence). This CDR3 comprises 14 residues. As DNA, the CDR3 is TGTGCCAGTAGCGGACTAGCGGAGTACAATGAGCAGTTCTTC. It encodes CASSGLAEYNEQFF.

The gene calls are TRBV13 and TRBJ2-7, with 8 bases aligning to TRBD2. Per the germline V gene, CDR1 is PRHDT and CDR2 is FYEKMQ (reference sequence). This CDR3 contains 14 residues. V lost 2 bases to trimming and J lost 2 bases; unmatched junction nucleotides: 2. The CDR3 coding sequence is TGTGCCAGCAGCTTAATCGGGAGGGCCTACGAGCAGTACTTC. Translating it yields CASSLIGRAYEQYF.

The V and J genes are TRBV27 and TRBJ2-5; 7 nucleotides align to TRBD1. V lost 8 bases and J lost 4; bases outside the gene matches: 7. The V gene's germline CDR1 is MNHEY and CDR2 SMNVEV (reference sequence). CDR3 size: 13 residues. For the CDR3, the DNA is TGTGCCAGCGGACGACAGGGTGCAGAGACCCAGTACTTC. Translating gives CASGRQGAETQYF.

The rearrangement links TRBV2 to TRBJ2-1; TRBD2 agrees at 9 bases. J gave up 6 bases and V 4 bases, and 10 bases lay outside the gene matches. The CDR3 is 16 residues long. Germline CDR1 and CDR2: SNHLY and FYNNEI. Here the CDR3 reads CASSGNRRGGLNEQFF. Here the CDR3 DNA reads TGTGCCAGCAGTGGAAATCGGCGGGGGGGCCTCAATGAGCAGTTCTTC.

V usage is TRBV29-1 and J usage is TRBJ2-1; D possibly corresponds to TRBD1 (8 bases). Trimming left V 6 bases short and J 5 bases short, with 17 bases between. The CDR3 contains 14 residues. CDR1 and CDR2 (germline): SQVTM, ANQGSEA. CDR3 sequence reads: CSVSDRGLHNEQFF. The CDR3, as DNA: TGCAGCGTCTCCGACAGGGGACTACACAATGAGCAGTTCTTC.

The chain employs TRBV20-1 and TRBJ1-2; D not resolved. CDR3 size: 10 residues. Germline CDR1 and CDR2: DFQATT and SNEGSKA (reference sequence). Trimming left V 4 bases short and J 7 bases short, with 7 bases between. The DNA for the CDR3 is TGCAGTGCTACAGGTAGTGGCTACACCTTC. It specifies CSATGSGYTF.

This chain uses TRBV6-1 with TRBJ2-7, with 8 bases that match TRBD1. Looked up from germline, CDR1 is MNHNS and CDR2 is SASEGT. CDR3 size: 16 residues. V lost 4 bases to trimming and J lost 0 bases; unmatched junction nucleotides: 8. CDR3 sequence: CASSVMDRASSYEQYF. DNA for the CDR3: TGTGCCAGCAGTGTCATGGACAGGGCTTCCTCCTACGAGCAGTACTTC.

This clone was picked up one time. The rearrangement joins TRBV4-1 to TRBJ2-5; D might be TRBD2 (5 bases). This CDR3 has 12 amino acids. Trimming shortened V by 5 bases and J by 4 bases, and 8 bases separated the two germline ends. Germline V CDR1 and CDR2: MGHRA, YSYEKL. The CDR3 sequence is CASSTLGETQYF. Written as DNA, the CDR3 is TGCGCCAGCAGCACACTAGGAGAGACCCAGTACTTC.

The chain has TRBV29-1 and TRBJ2-3; no reliable D call. The V end lost 3 bases, the J end lost 2 bases, and 9 bases lay between the germline ends. The CDR3 has 13 amino acids. Per germline, CDR1 SQVTM and CDR2 ANQGSEA. The CDR3 protein is CSVEAAYTDTQYF. The CDR3 DNA is TGCAGCGTTGAGGCGGCTTACACAGATACGCAGTATTTT.

This clone was found a few times. V usage is TRBV30 and J usage is TRBJ1-5; tentative D call: TRBD1 (5 bases). Between the trimmed V and J ends, which lost 1 base and 0 bases, there was a span of 16 bases. The CDR3 covers 17 residues. Looked up from germline, CDR1 is GTSNPN and CDR2 is SVGIG (reference sequence). CDR3 DNA: TGTGCCTGGAGTGGGGCAGGAGGGGCCTATAGCAATCAGCCCCAGCATTTT. It translates to CAWSGAGGAYSNQPQHF.

The CDR3 sequence: CASLGQGGTYSNQPQHF. The CDR3 coding sequence is TGTGCCAGTTTGGGACAGGGGGGAACCTATAGCAATCAGCCCCAGCATTTT. The chain joins TRBV19 to TRBJ1-5; 11 bases fit TRBD1. The germline gives CDR1 LNHDA, CDR2 SQIVND (reference sequence). J lost 0 bases, V lost 8 bases, and 9 bases had no gene match. The CDR3 runs 17 residues.

J is TRBJ1-5 and V is TRBV2; D is uncertain. V was trimmed by 7 bases and J by 5 bases, leaving 12 bases between them. CDR1 and CDR2 from the germline V gene are SNHLY and FYNNEI. The CDR3 is 13 amino acids. CDR3 in amino acids: CASMVTDHQPQHF. The DNA of the CDR3 is TGTGCCAGCATGGTTACAGATCATCAGCCCCAGCATTTT.

This chain links TRBV6-1 with TRBJ2-5, with D perhaps matching TRBD1 (5 bases). V lost 7 bases to trimming and J lost 4 bases, with 16 bases between them. This CDR3 is 14 amino acids long. Per germline, CDR1 MNHNS and CDR2 SASEGT. In DNA form, the CDR3 reads TGTGCCAGCAACCCGGACACCGTAGGAGAGACCCAGTACTTC. As protein: CASNPDTVGETQYF.

The chain links TRBV15 to TRBJ1-2; D is possibly TRBD1 (6 bases). The length of the CDR3 is 15 residues. Germline loops: CDR1 LNHNV, CDR2 YYDKDF (reference sequence). Deletions cut 4 bases from V and 4 bases from J, with 16 bases between. In nucleotides, the CDR3 is TGTGCCACCAGCACCCAGACAGGCACTTTCTATGGCTACACCTTC. Its protein product is CATSTQTGTFYGYTF.

V is TRBV28 and J is TRBJ1-3; D gene unclear. Trimming took off 5 bases at V and 0 bases at J, with 17 bases between the two ends. Germline lookup yields CDR1 MDHEN and CDR2 SYDVKM. This CDR3 region has 17 residues. The CDR3 protein is CASSTTWGGGSGNTIYF. As DNA, the CDR3 is TGTGCCAGCAGTACGACCTGGGGAGGCGGCTCTGGAAACACCATATATTTT.